This T cell receptor (beta chain) stems from a study of patients and donors after allogeneic stem cell transplantation. This CDR3 has 16 residues. CDR1 SGHTA and CDR2 FQGTGA come from the germline V gene. V was shortened by 0 bases and J by 3 bases, with 14 bases between the two germline ends. One entry per CDR3 protein results from TCRdb running MiXCR on the RT-PCR reads. Here the sample spans 900,000 to 1,000,000 distinct CDR3 sequences, about 20% being singletons. The J gene is TRBJ1-1, the V gene TRBV7-3; the D is unclear. Specimen: blood, either unsorted or a sorted T cell fraction (not recorded which). The sequence was collected from a human donor who was either an allogeneic HSCT recipient or a stem cell or donor lymphocyte infusion donor (not recorded which). It is not recorded whose cells these are; they may come from a transplant donor. CDR3 sequence (DNA): TGTGCCAGCAGCTTAACGCCCGGAATCACGCACACTGAAGCTTTCTTT. Translation gives CASSLTPGITHTEAFF.